The T cell receptor (beta chain) under discussion was sequenced for a study of cytomegalovirus exposure and HLA in healthy donors. Trimming took 4 bases from V and 7 from J, leaving 16 bases between them. This CDR3 region has 14 residues. CDR1 is SEHNR, CDR2 FQNEAQ, per germline (reference sequence). Some clones are missing from TCRdb's copy, which holds only in-frame ones; the method was immunoSEQ multiplex PCR. Of some 130,000 clones in the sample, 70% to 90% were seen once. The chain carries TRBV7-9 and TRBJ1-1, with D possibly TRBD1 on 5 matching bases. The sequence derives from a young woman in good health and CMV-seropositive. What was sequenced was PBMCs. CDR3 DNA sequence: TGTGCCAGCAGCTCAGGCGGGGGAACTAATGAAGCTTTCTTT. Its translation: CASSSGGGTNEAFF. The complete variable domain, with remaining parts taken from reference TRBV7-9 and TRBJ1-1, reads DTGVSQNPRHKITKRGQNVTFRCDPISEHNRLYWYRQTLGQGPEFLTYFQNEAQLEKSRLLSDRFSAERPKGSFSTLEIQRTEQGDSAMYLCASSSGGGTNEAFFGQGTRLTVV.